This T cell receptor beta chain originates from a study of CD8 T cells in Susac syndrome. The germline V gene has CDR1 LNHNV and CDR2 YYDKDF (reference sequence). Trimming took off 3 bases at V and 1 base at J, with 7 bases between the two ends. The CDR3 is 15 residues long. Sequencing of TCR beta was carried out in blood CD8+ and CD4+ T cells. About 0.45 to 1 ug RNA was reverse transcribed with random hexamers. Amplification of the TCR beta CDR3 was carried out by immunoSEQ multiplex PCR, which spanned a total of 54 Vbeta and 13 Jbeta segments. TCRdb re-analysed the immunoSEQ multiplex PCR reads in MiXCR, keeping a single row per CDR3 protein. This sample carries about 150,000 distinct CDR3 sequences, about 94% of them seen once, and the ten largest clones take just over 0.2%.

J is TRBJ2-6 and V is TRBV15, with unresolved D. This TCR was sampled from a human donor with multiple sclerosis. What was sequenced was CD8+ T cells from PBMCs. CDR3 nucleotides: TGTGCCACCAGCAGCTCGAGGTCTGGGGCCAACGTCCTGACTTTC. Its translation is CATSSSRSGANVLTF.